The T cell receptor (beta chain) described here comes from a study of T cell responses to AZD1222 COVID-19 vaccine. Comment on this clone: Its target is unknown.

The repertoire was sequenced with immunoSEQ multiplex PCR; TCRdb's copy has only in-frame clones and lacks some. In the table there are under 130,000 clones, 92% of which are singletons. Looked up from germline, CDR1 is MNHEY and CDR2 is SVGAGI. With V trimmed by 4 bases and J by 8 bases, 2 bases remained unmatched. This CDR3 spans 13 amino acids. The study's findings and limits: A reported finding is that nearly half of spike-specific TCRs target unmutated variant regions. Following two doses of AZD1222, Spike-specific TCR breadth and depth rose. Researchers took repertoire samples only after the peak T cell response had come.

The chain combines TRBV6-5 with TRBJ1-6; 7 positions match TRBD1. The input for sequencing was peripheral blood, taken on day 0 of AZD1222 vaccination. This clonotype originated in an adult in good health. Here the CDR3 reads CASSSTGDSPLHF. CDR3 sequence (DNA): TGTGCCAGCAGTTCAACAGGGGATTCACCCCTCCACTTT.